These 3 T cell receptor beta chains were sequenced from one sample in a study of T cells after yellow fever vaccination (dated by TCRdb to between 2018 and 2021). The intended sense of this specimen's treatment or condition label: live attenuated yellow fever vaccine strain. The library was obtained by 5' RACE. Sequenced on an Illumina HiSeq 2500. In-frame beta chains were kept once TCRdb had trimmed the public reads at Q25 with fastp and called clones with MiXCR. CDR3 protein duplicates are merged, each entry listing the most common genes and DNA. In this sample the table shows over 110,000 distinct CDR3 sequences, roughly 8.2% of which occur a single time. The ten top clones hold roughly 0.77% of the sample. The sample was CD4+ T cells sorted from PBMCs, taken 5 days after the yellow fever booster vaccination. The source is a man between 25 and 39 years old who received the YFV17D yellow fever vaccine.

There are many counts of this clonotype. For the CDR3, the DNA is TGTGCCAGCAGTAGGGGGAGGGCAGATACGCAGTATTTT. Its protein product is CASSRGRADTQYF. V usage is TRBV7-6 and J usage is TRBJ2-3; D may be TRBD2 (7 bases). This CDR3 region has 13 residues. Trimming took off 6 bases at V and 4 bases at J, with 11 bases between the two ends. The germline gives CDR1 SGHVS, CDR2 FNYEAQ.

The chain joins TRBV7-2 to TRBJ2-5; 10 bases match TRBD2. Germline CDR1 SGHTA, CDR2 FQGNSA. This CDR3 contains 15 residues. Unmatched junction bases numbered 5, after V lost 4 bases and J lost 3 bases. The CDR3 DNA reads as TGTGCCAGCAGCTCTTCTAGCGGGAGTAAAGAGACCCAGTACTTC. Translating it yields CASSSSSGSKETQYF.

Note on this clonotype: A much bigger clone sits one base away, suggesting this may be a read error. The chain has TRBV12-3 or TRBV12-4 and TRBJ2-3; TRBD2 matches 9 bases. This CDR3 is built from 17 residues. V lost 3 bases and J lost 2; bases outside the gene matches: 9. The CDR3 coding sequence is TGTGCCAGCAGTTTCCCCCCCCAGCGGGAGGACACAGATACGCAGTATTTT. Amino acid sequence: CASSFPPQREDTDTQYF.